The T cell receptor beta chain described here comes from a study of T cell repertoires in cytomegalovirus infection. TCRdb itself ran the reads through MiXCR, one entry per CDR3 protein. The top ten hold over 10% of the sample, which has approximately 990,000 distinct CDR3 sequences, about 33% seen once. This clonotype came up a few times. Its specificity is unknown. Germline CDR1 and CDR2: MDHEN and SYDVKM. The CDR3 loop spans 14 amino acids. The V end lost 10 bases, the J end lost 1 base, and 13 bases lay between the germline ends. The sequencing here drew on cultured CD8+ T cells from PBMCs, taken from culture after CMV antigen stimulation. The chain combines TRBV28 with TRBJ2-2, with D perhaps TRBD1 (5 bases). The receptor comes from a human donor in good health (CMV status not recorded). Some clones in this sample may be carry-over from other donors' samples. The CDR3 coding sequence is TGTGCCACCGAGATAACAGGGAACACCGGGGAGCTGTTTTTT. Translating it yields CATEITGNTGELFF.